One and the same sample provided the 29 T cell receptor beta chains below, sequenced in a study of cytomegalovirus exposure and HLA in healthy donors listed by TCRdb under 2017. Library method: the immunoSEQ multiplex PCR assay. The multiplex PCR relied on a mix of 60 forward primers for TCR Vbeta segments and 13 reverse primers for TCR Jbeta segments. In TCRdb, the immuneACCESS table is reduced to in-frame sequences with V and J assigned. These tables do not hold every clone; where another copy was compared, an unresolved V gene accounts for under half, and the others remain unexplained. The sample table contains about 100,000 clones; only one count was recorded for roughly a tenth of them. Under 6% of the sample is taken by the ten largest. The sequenced material came from PBMCs. These receptors were obtained from a man in his forties in good health and CMV-seropositive.

This clone was picked up a small number of times. The chain uses TRBV9 and TRBJ1-2, with TRBD1 as a possible D gene (5 bases). Looked up from germline, CDR1 is SGDLS and CDR2 is YYNGEE. Trimming shortened V by 2 bases and J by 2 bases, and 10 bases separated the two germline ends. This CDR3 is built from 14 residues. The CDR3 DNA follows: TGTGCCAGCAGCGTTGCAGGGTTAAACTATGGCTACACCTTC. Translated: CASSVAGLNYGYTF.

This clone was counted at least ten times. This chain uses TRBV6-5 with TRBJ2-2; tentatively, D is TRBD2 (6 bases). V lost 7 bases and J 0 bases, leaving 12 bases between the germline ends. From germline, CDR1 is MNHEY and CDR2 SVGAGI. The CDR3 spans 15 residues. The CDR3 loop reads CASNGIAANTGELFF. CDR3 coding DNA: TGTGCCAGCAATGGTATAGCGGCGAACACCGGGGAGCTGTTTTTT.

This clone was picked up a small number of times. The rearrangement uses TRBV15 and TRBJ2-7; 10 nucleotides match TRBD2. The CDR3 spans 15 residues. Losses at the gene ends were 4 bases for V and 2 bases for J; bases not matched to a gene: 5. CDR1 is LNHNV and CDR2 is YYDKDF in the germline V gene (reference sequence). CDR3 residues: CATSTTSGSPYEQYF. For the CDR3, the DNA is TGTGCCACCAGCACGACTAGCGGGTCTCCCTACGAGCAGTACTTC.

The V call is TRBV27, the J call TRBJ2-1; a possible D gene is TRBD2 (7 bases). Per the germline V gene, CDR1 is MNHEY and CDR2 is SMNVEV (reference sequence). V gave up 6 bases and J gave up 8 bases, with 14 bases separating them. The CDR3 runs 13 residues. DNA of the CDR3: TGTGCCAGCAGCTATAGGGGGAGGGATGAGCAGTTCTTC. Its protein is CASSYRGRDEQFF.

There are a few counts of this clone. This rearrangement joins TRBV29-1 to TRBJ2-1; tentative D call: TRBD1 (5 bases). Trimming shortened V by 5 bases and J by 9 bases, and 14 bases separated the two germline ends. This CDR3 has 12 amino acids. Germline V CDR1 and CDR2: SQVTM, ANQGSEA. The CDR3 region is CSVPNQGGEQFF. The CDR3 DNA reads TGCAGCGTTCCGAACCAGGGCGGTGAGCAGTTCTTC.

This clone has ten or more counts. V usage is TRBV5-8 and J usage is TRBJ2-1; a possible D gene is TRBD2 (5 bases). V was clipped by 0 bases and J by 8 bases, with 12 bases between them. Looked up from germline, CDR1 is SGHTS and CDR2 is YDEGEE. CDR3 length: 14 residues. DNA for the CDR3: TGTGCCAGCAGCTTGGTGACGGGAAGGGATGAGCAGTTCTTC. As protein: CASSLVTGRDEQFF.

This clone was seen a handful of times. The chain uses TRBV7-8 and TRBJ2-7; the match to TRBD2 covers 10 bases. The CDR3 is 14 residues long. Germline V gene lookup returns CDR1 SGHVS and CDR2 FQNEAQ. V was pared by 5 bases and J by 2 bases, with 3 bases of the junction left unmatched. CDR3 nucleotide sequence: TGTGCCAGCAGCCTTGGACTAGCGGCCTACGAGCAGTACTTC. Translation gives CASSLGLAAYEQYF.

Regarding this clone: Other DNA sequences in this specimen translate into the identical CDR3. This chain uses TRBV29-1 with TRBJ2-7; 7 nucleotides match TRBD1. This CDR3 region has 12 residues. The ends lost 1 base at V and 3 bases at J; junction bases unmatched: 0. From germline, CDR1 is SQVTM and CDR2 ANQGSEA. CDR3 region: CSVEGDSYEQYF. The DNA of the CDR3 is TGCAGCGTTGAAGGGGACAGCTACGAGCAGTACTTC.

The chain recombines TRBV7-2 with TRBJ2-1, with 13 bases aligning to TRBD2. The V segment lost 1 base and the J segment 11 bases; nucleotides outside the gene matches: 8. This CDR3 region has 16 residues. CDR1 is SGHTA and CDR2 is FQGNSA in the germline V gene. The CDR3 loop reads CASSLDTGTSGIKQFF. CDR3 coding DNA: TGTGCCAGCAGCTTAGATACCGGGACTAGCGGGATAAAGCAGTTCTTC.

The chain links TRBV5-1 to TRBJ2-1; TRBD2 is a possible D gene (6 bases). CDR1 and CDR2 (germline): SGHRS, YFSETQ. The CDR3 contains 15 residues. V was cut by 1 base and J by 3 bases, with 11 bases left in between. The CDR3: CASSLRRDRYNEQFF. The CDR3 bases are TGCGCCAGCAGCTTGAGGCGGGATCGCTACAATGAGCAGTTCTTC.

The table lists this clone with a few counts. The chain uses TRBV7-9 and TRBJ1-4; 7 bases agree with TRBD1. CDR1 is SEHNR, CDR2 FQNEAQ, per germline (reference sequence). The CDR3 is 17 residues long. V was clipped by 5 bases and J by 8 bases; unmatched bases: 17. CDR3 amino acids: CASSPESGQDGEEKLFF. Here the CDR3 DNA reads TGTGCCAGCAGCCCTGAATCAGGACAGGACGGGGAAGAAAAACTGTTTTTT. Using reference TRBV7-9 and TRBJ1-4 for the parts outside the CDR3, the full variable domain is DTGVSQNPRHKITKRGQNVTFRCDPISEHNRLYWYRQTLGQGPEFLTYFQNEAQLEKSRLLSDRFSAERPKGSFSTLEIQRTEQGDSAMYLCASSPESGQDGEEKLFFGSGTQLSVL.

The rearrangement links TRBV5-1 to TRBJ2-3; tentative D call: TRBD2 (6 bases). Germline V gene data show CDR1 as SGHRS and CDR2 as YFSETQ. V was cut by 0 bases and J by 4 bases, with 9 bases left in between. The CDR3 loop spans 14 amino acids. CDR3 nucleotides: TGCGCCAGCAGCTTGGCAGTAGCGGCAGATACGCAGTATTTT. As protein: CASSLAVAADTQYF.

This chain joins TRBV19 and TRBJ2-7, with 11 nucleotides matching TRBD1. V dropped 3 bases and J dropped 6; count of bases not matched to a gene: 4. The CDR3 is 14 residues long. Germline V gene lookup returns CDR1 LNHDA and CDR2 SQIVND (reference sequence). CDR3 DNA sequence: TGTGCCAGTAGTATTGGGACAGGGGGATTCGAGCAGTACTTC. Translated, it gives CASSIGTGGFEQYF.

The sample holds a few counts of this clone. V usage is TRBV6-1 and J usage is TRBJ2-3, with 10 bases that match TRBD2. This CDR3 contains 14 residues. Germline assignment: CDR1 MNHNS and CDR2 SASEGT. The trim removed 3 bases at V and 3 bases at J, leaving 0 bases unmatched. This CDR3 reads CASSEGLATDTQYF. CDR3 bases: TGTGCCAGCAGTGAGGGACTAGCGACAGATACGCAGTATTTT.

This clone was recorded many times. The chain combines TRBV7-2 with TRBJ2-3; the match to TRBD2 covers 10 bases. The V gene end was trimmed by 7 bases and the J gene end by 3 bases; junction bases not matched to a gene: 10. CDR1 and CDR2 from the germline V gene are SGHTA and FQGNSA. The CDR3 length is 16 residues. The CDR3 is CASNRAGGPITDTQYF. CDR3 coding DNA: TGTGCCAGCAACCGAGCGGGAGGGCCGATTACAGATACGCAGTATTTT.

The chain joins TRBV7-9 to TRBJ2-7; the match to TRBD2 covers 7 bases. This CDR3 is 15 amino acids long. Germline V lookup: CDR1 SEHNR, CDR2 FQNEAQ (reference sequence). Trimming removed 4 bases from V and 6 bases from J; junction bases left unmatched: 12. DNA of the CDR3: TGTGCCAGCAGCTCGCACCTAGCGGAGGGGCCCGAGCAGTACTTC. Translation gives CASSSHLAEGPEQYF.

This clone came up a few times. The V and J genes are TRBV27 and TRBJ2-2; 7 bases agree with TRBD2. Germline V CDR1 and CDR2: MNHEY, SMNVEV (reference sequence). The junction had 7 bases not matched to a gene; V was cut back by 6 bases and J by 6 bases. The CDR3 totals 14 residues. The CDR3 reads CASSQSGMAGELFF. CDR3 in DNA: TGTGCCAGCAGCCAGAGCGGGATGGCCGGGGAGCTGTTTTTT.

The table lists this clone with a few counts. The V and J genes are TRBV14 and TRBJ2-7, with TRBD2 matching over 11 bases. This CDR3 spans 14 amino acids. Germline trimming cut 3 bases from V and 6 bases from J; bases unmatched to any gene: 4. Per germline, CDR1 SGHDN and CDR2 FVKESK. The CDR3 DNA reads as TGTGCCAGCAGCCAGACTAGCGGGATTTCCGAGCAGTACTTC. Amino acid sequence: CASSQTSGISEQYF.

V and J are TRBV7-2 and TRBJ2-7; 8 bases align to TRBD2. With 1 base clipped from V and 7 bases from J, the junction kept 3 bases outside the gene matches. The CDR3 is 13 residues long. CDR1 SGHTA and CDR2 FQGNSA come from the germline V gene. The CDR3 region has the DNA TGTGCCAGCAGCTTAGTTAGCGGGAATGAGCAGTACTTC. Translation: CASSLVSGNEQYF. Full variable domain (remainder filled in from reference TRBV7-2 and TRBJ2-7): GAGVSQSPSNKVTEKGKDVELRCDPISGHTALYWYRQSLGQGLEFLIYFQGNSAPDKSGLPSDRFSAERTGGSVSTLTIQRTQQEDSAVYLCASSLVSGNEQYFGPGTRLTVT.

This clone was detected a few times. The chain is built from TRBV7-2 and TRBJ2-2; TRBD2 matches 9 bases. The V gene's germline CDR1 is SGHTA and CDR2 FQGNSA. CDR3 length: 15 amino acids. V gave up 3 bases and J gave up 1 base; unmatched junction bases: 0. CDR3 bases: TGTGCCAGCAGCTTGACTAGCGGGAACACCGGGGAGCTGTTTTTT. This encodes CASSLTSGNTGELFF.

V usage is TRBV6-1 and J usage is TRBJ2-7; 9 nucleotides line up with TRBD1. The CDR3 is 16 residues long. J lost 3 bases, V lost 4 bases, and 10 bases had no gene match. Germline lookup yields CDR1 MNHNS and CDR2 SASEGT. CDR3 sequence (DNA): TGTGCCAGCAGTGTTGGGGGGGGACAGGGAATCTACGAGCAGTACTTC. As protein: CASSVGGGQGIYEQYF.

This sequence joins TRBV25-1 and TRBJ2-3; possible D gene TRBD1, 6 bases. This CDR3 spans 14 amino acids. V was trimmed by 6 bases and J by 1 base, leaving 11 bases between them. In germline, CDR1 is MGHDK, CDR2 SYGVNS. CDR3 residues: CASSWRQGTDTQYF. The CDR3 DNA follows: TGTGCCAGCAGCTGGAGACAGGGCACAGATACGCAGTATTTT.

This clone was seen a few times. The chain couples TRBV5-4 to TRBJ1-3; D not resolved. Trimming stripped 2 bases from V and 2 bases from J, with 11 bases between. The CDR3 has 15 residues. The germline V gene encodes CDR1 SGHNT and CDR2 YYREEE (reference sequence). CDR3 nucleotides: TGTGCCAGCAGCTTCGACGGGAAGACTGGAAACACCATATATTTT. It yields the protein CASSFDGKTGNTIYF.

This sequence joins TRBV30 and TRBJ2-3, with 11 bases aligning to TRBD2. V shed 0 bases and J 4 bases; nucleotides not matched to a gene: 6. CDR1 is GTSNPN and CDR2 is SVGIG in the germline V gene (reference sequence). The CDR3 extends over 16 amino acids. The CDR3 protein is CAWSVVLAGVADTQYF. The DNA of the CDR3 is TGTGCCTGGAGTGTAGTACTAGCGGGAGTAGCAGATACGCAGTATTTT.

The gene calls are TRBV11-1 and TRBJ2-3, with 8 nucleotides matching TRBD1. CDR3 length: 14 residues. Germline assignment: CDR1 SGHAT and CDR2 FQDESV (reference sequence). Germline trimming cut 4 bases from V and 6 bases from J; bases unmatched to any gene: 6. The CDR3 nucleotides are TGTGCCAGCAGCTCTGACAGGGGTCCGGATACGCAGTATTTT. Translation: CASSSDRGPDTQYF.

This clone has only a few counts. The gene calls are TRBV28 and TRBJ1-2; a possible D gene is TRBD1 (5 bases). Germline assignment: CDR1 MDHEN and CDR2 SYDVKM. Trimming shortened V by 3 bases and J by 8 bases, and 10 bases separated the two germline ends. The CDR3 runs to 12 residues. CDR3 DNA sequence: TGTGCCAGCAGTTTCAGGGCGTCCGGCTACACCTTC. It translates to CASSFRASGYTF.

This clone has more than one count but fewer than ten. This chain uses TRBV4-1 with TRBJ2-5; D may be TRBD1 (5 bases). The CDR3 length is 13 residues. Looked up from germline, CDR1 is MGHRA and CDR2 is YSYEKL. Trimming removed 0 bases from V and 4 bases from J, with 6 bases in between. The CDR3 DNA reads as TGCGCCAGCAGCCAAGATAGGGGAGAGACCCAGTACTTC. This gives the protein CASSQDRGETQYF.

The table lists this clone with a few counts. J is TRBJ2-1 and V is TRBV19, with 13 bases identical to TRBD2. Germline loops: CDR1 LNHDA, CDR2 SQIVND (reference sequence). This CDR3 has 17 residues. Unmatched junction bases numbered 9, after V lost 3 bases and J lost 7 bases. For the CDR3, the DNA is TGTGCCAGTAGTATTTCCCCACTAGCGGGAGGGGGAAATGAGCAGTTCTTC. This sequence encodes CASSISPLAGGGNEQFF.

This chain uses TRBV6-6 with TRBJ2-7, with 11 bases matching TRBD2. This CDR3 comprises 16 residues. V was clipped by 2 bases and J by 3 bases; unmatched bases: 6. Germline V gene sequence: CDR1 MNHNY, CDR2 SVGAGI (reference sequence). The CDR3 sequence: CASSYLSGRGFYEQYF. The CDR3 DNA reads TGTGCCAGCAGTTACCTTAGCGGGAGGGGGTTCTACGAGCAGTACTTC.